Below, 21 T cell receptor beta chains from the same sample are listed, as sequenced in a study of spatial heterogeneity in lung cancer. Time point given: blood at routine non-recurrence follow-up after resection. In each case, whole RNA from tumor, nontumor lung or frozen PBMC was sequenced unsorted. MiXCR, applied by TCRdb to the 5' RACE reads, yields one record per CDR3 protein. Of about 120,000 distinct CDR3 sequences listed, over 9% are singletons. The sample here was PBMCs, taken at follow-up. These receptors were obtained from a male donor with early-stage non-small cell lung cancer.

The rearrangement uses TRBV5-1 and TRBJ1-2, with 7 bases matching TRBD1. V trimming: 4 bases; J trimming: 2 bases; junction bases outside the gene matches: 8. The germline gives CDR1 SGHRS, CDR2 YFSETQ. This CDR3 spans 15 amino acids. CDR3 bases: TGCGCCAGCAGCCCATTGGGACAGAAGAACTATGGCTACACCTTC. It is translated as CASSPLGQKNYGYTF.

This clonotype was seen repeatedly, ten times or more. V usage is TRBV5-5 and J usage is TRBJ2-7; 7 bases map to TRBD1. The CDR3 is made up of 14 amino acids. Looked up from germline, CDR1 is SGHKS and CDR2 is YYEKEE (reference sequence). V shed 3 bases and J 0 bases; nucleotides not matched to a gene: 3. The DNA for the CDR3 is TGTGCCAGCAGCTGGGGACAGAGCTCCTACGAGCAGTACTTC. This encodes CASSWGQSSYEQYF. Using reference TRBV5-5 and TRBJ2-7 for the parts outside the CDR3, the full variable domain is DAGVTQSPTHLIKTRGQQVTLRCSPISGHKSVSWYQQVLGQGPQFIFQYYEKEERGRGNFPDRFSARQFPNYSSELNVNALLLGDSALYLCASSWGQSSYEQYFGPGTRLTVT.

This clonotype turned up a few times. This chain joins TRBV23-1 and TRBJ1-1; D gene unclear. TRBV23-1 belongs to the ORF category, with a function that is uncertain. This CDR3 spans 16 amino acids. V was clipped by 3 bases and J by 6 bases, with 20 bases between them. In DNA form, the CDR3 reads TGCGCCAGCAGTCAGGGCCAACAAACAAAGGACGCTGAAGCTTTCTTT. Its protein product is CASSQGQQTKDAEAFF.

The rearrangement links TRBV7-9 to TRBJ2-3; TRBD1 matches 9 bases. Germline-derived CDR1 and CDR2 are SEHNR and FQNEAQ (reference sequence). V shed 0 bases and J 2 bases; nucleotides not matched to a gene: 6. The length of the CDR3 is 17 residues. The CDR3 DNA follows: TGTGCCAGCAGCTTAGCGCTTACAGGGGGCATCACAGATACGCAGTATTTT. It encodes CASSLALTGGITDTQYF.

This clonotype counts as medium-sized. The chain links TRBV7-9 to TRBJ2-1; D not certain. Trimming removed 4 bases at V and 8 bases at J, with 9 bases between. The germline CDR1 and CDR2 sequences are SEHNR and FQNEAQ (reference sequence). CDR3 length: 12 residues. CDR3 sequence (DNA): TGTGCCAGCAGCTCCATAGCTGATGAGCAGTTCTTC. This codes for CASSSIADEQFF. Looking up the rest from reference TRBV7-9 and TRBJ2-1 gives the full variable domain: DTGVSQNPRHKITKRGQNVTFRCDPISEHNRLYWYRQTLGQGPEFLTYFQNEAQLEKSRLLSDRFSAERPKGSFSTLEIQRTEQGDSAMYLCASSSIADEQFFGPGTRLTVL.

The table lists this clonotype with many counts. This chain uses TRBV6-2 or TRBV6-3 with TRBJ1-5, with 7 bases aligning to TRBD1. V trimming: 5 bases; J trimming: 1 base; junction bases outside the gene matches: 8. The germline V gene has CDR1 MNHEY and CDR2 SVGEGT. The length of the CDR3 is 16 residues. The CDR3 region has the DNA TGTGCCAGCAGTCCGGGGACAGTTCGGAGCAATCAGCCCCAGCATTTT. It is translated as CASSPGTVRSNQPQHF.

The chain is built from TRBV7-2 and TRBJ2-3; tentatively, D is TRBD1 (6 bases). The CDR3 runs to 14 residues. V lost 3 bases, J lost 4 bases, and 11 bases lay in between. Germline V gives CDR1 SGHTA, CDR2 FQGNSA. CDR3 protein: CASSFRRGADTQYF. In DNA form, the CDR3 reads TGTGCCAGCAGCTTCCGCAGGGGTGCAGATACGCAGTATTTT.

Many counts were recorded for this clonotype. This chain uses TRBV28 with TRBJ2-7; 9 nucleotides line up with TRBD1. V shed 6 bases and J 2 bases; nucleotides not matched to a gene: 5. This CDR3 spans 14 amino acids. From germline, CDR1 is MDHEN and CDR2 SYDVKM. This chain's CDR3 is CASRHRGRTYEQYF. CDR3 DNA: TGTGCCAGCAGGCACAGGGGGCGGACCTACGAGCAGTACTTC.

This clonotype was seen at least ten times. The chain couples TRBV28 to TRBJ1-2; TRBD1 matches 9 bases. The CDR3 is made up of 15 amino acids. V gave up 5 bases and J gave up 3 bases; unmatched junction bases: 7. CDR1 MDHEN and CDR2 SYDVKM come from the germline V gene. The CDR3 loop is CASSASGQGDYGYTF. The CDR3 DNA sequence: TGTGCCAGCAGTGCCTCGGGACAGGGTGACTATGGCTACACCTTC.

This chain joins TRBV10-2 and TRBJ2-5; 7 bases align to TRBD1. CDR1 is WSHSY, CDR2 SAAADI, per germline. V trimming: 8 bases; J trimming: 7 bases; junction bases outside the gene matches: 10. The CDR3 is 13 residues long. The CDR3 region is CASDREGAGTQYF. CDR3 DNA sequence: TGCGCCAGCGACCGTGAGGGGGCAGGGACCCAGTACTTC.

The rearrangement joins TRBV20-1 to TRBJ1-5; D uncertain. Germline V gives CDR1 DFQATT, CDR2 SNEGSKA (reference sequence). Trimming took off 1 base at V and 3 bases at J, with 7 bases between the two ends. CDR3 length: 13 amino acids. CDR3 in DNA: TGCAGTGCTAGAGTTGGGTTCAATCAGCCCCAGCATTTT. Its protein is CSARVGFNQPQHF.

This clonotype has a handful of counts. The genes are TRBV29-1 and TRBJ1-4; D gene unclear. V lost 0 bases, J lost 0 bases, and 8 bases lay in between. This CDR3 is 15 amino acids long. The V gene's germline CDR1 is SQVTM and CDR2 ANQGSEA. CDR3 sequence (DNA): TGCAGCGTTGAAGATCGACCGACAACTAATGAAAAACTGTTTTTT. Amino acids: CSVEDRPTTNEKLFF.

Remarks on this clonotype: Since a much larger clone is just one base distant, this may be a read error. This chain connects TRBV5-5 to TRBJ2-7; weak D call: TRBD1 (5 bases). CDR3 size: 16 residues. Germline loops: CDR1 SGHKS, CDR2 YYEKEE (reference sequence). V dropped 2 bases and J dropped 0 bases, with 15 bases sitting between them. CDR3 nucleotides: TGTGCCAGCAGCTTCGCAGGGTCCCGTTACTCCTACGAGCAGTACTTC. Its protein product is CASSFAGSRYSYEQYF.

The CDR3 region has the DNA TGTGCCAGCGGTCAGGGGGCGGGAGCCAAAAACATTCAGTACTTC. This encodes CASGQGAGAKNIQYF. The V and J genes are TRBV7-9 and TRBJ2-4; the match to TRBD1 covers 8 bases. Germline V CDR1 and CDR2: SEHNR, FQNEAQ (reference sequence). V trimming: 8 bases; J trimming: 0 bases; junction bases outside the gene matches: 6. CDR3 length: 15 amino acids.

With regard to this clonotype: The conserved final phenylalanine or tryptophan is absent from the CDR3, which likely points to a read error. The chain carries TRBV7-2 and TRBJ1-2; no reliable D call. This CDR3 comprises 14 residues. Germline V CDR1 and CDR2: SGHTA, FQGNSA. Deletions cut 1 base from V and 4 bases from J, with 10 bases between. DNA for the CDR3: TGTGCCAGCAGCTTAGAGGCAGAGACCTATGGCTACACCATC. This sequence encodes CASSLEAETYGYTI.

This clonotype was detected many times. The genes are TRBV20-1 and TRBJ1-1; 9 positions agree with TRBD1. The CDR3 is made up of 15 amino acids. The V gene end was trimmed by 1 base and the J gene end by 2 bases; junction bases not matched to a gene: 5. Germline assignment: CDR1 DFQATT and CDR2 SNEGSKA (reference sequence). Written as DNA, the CDR3 is TGCAGTGCTAGAGTCCGACAGGGGGGTAACACTGAAGCTTTCTTT. This encodes CSARVRQGGNTEAFF.

This chain links TRBV6-2 or TRBV6-3 with TRBJ2-2; D is unresolved. Germline CDR1 reads MNHEY; CDR2 reads SVGEGT. This CDR3 is built from 13 residues. The V and J ends lost 2 bases and 7 bases respectively, with 8 bases between them. The CDR3 here is CASSYRSFGELFF. The CDR3 bases are TGTGCCAGCAGTTACAGGAGCTTCGGGGAGCTGTTTTTT.

This clonotype was observed many times. This chain uses TRBV30 with TRBJ2-3, with D possibly being TRBD2 (5 bases). V lost 5 bases and J lost 10, with 16 bases in between. Germline V CDR1 and CDR2: GTSNPN, SVGIG (reference sequence). The CDR3 sequence is 12 residues long. As DNA, the CDR3 is TGTGCCTGGGGCCCTGGGAGTAAGGCGCAGTATTTT. Translated: CAWGPGSKAQYF. Filled out from reference TRBV30 and TRBJ2-3, the complete variable domain reads SQTIHQWPATLVQPVGSPLSLECTVEGTSNPNLYWYRQAAGRGLQLLFYSVGIGQISSEVPQNLSASRPQDRQFILSSKKLLLSDSGFYLCAWGPGSKAQYFGPGTRLTVL.

This clonotype appeared many times. The chain recombines TRBV6-2 or TRBV6-3 with TRBJ2-5; D might be TRBD1 or TRBD2, each matching 6 bases. The CDR3 is 15 amino acids. Germline V gene sequence: CDR1 MNHEY, CDR2 SVGEGT. V dropped 2 bases and J dropped 6 bases, with 16 bases sitting between them. CDR3 amino acids: CASSYGSGGGKTQYF. Written as DNA, the CDR3 is TGTGCCAGCAGTTACGGGTCTGGAGGGGGGAAGACCCAGTACTTC.

This clonotype was observed a handful of times. The chain uses TRBV5-1 and TRBJ2-3; D possibly uses TRBD1 or TRBD2 (5 bases each). This CDR3 comprises 16 residues. Trimming cost V 4 bases and J 2 bases, with 17 bases left between them. Germline-derived CDR1 and CDR2 are SGHRS and YFSETQ. CDR3 region: CASSQGAQVFTDTQYF. The CDR3, as DNA: TGCGCCAGCAGCCAGGGAGCACAGGTGTTCACAGATACGCAGTATTTT.

This clonotype was seen only a few times. The chain joins TRBV7-9 to TRBJ1-1; D uncertain. Germline V CDR1 and CDR2: SEHNR, FQNEAQ (reference sequence). With 1 base removed from V and 3 bases from J, the gap between germline ends came to 12 bases. The CDR3 length is 15 residues. The CDR3 loop is CASSLVGPADTEAFF. The CDR3 DNA reads TGTGCCAGCAGCTTAGTTGGCCCCGCAGACACTGAAGCTTTCTTT.